One and the same sample provided the 14 T cell receptor beta chains below, sequenced in a study of OX40 agonist ivuxolimab in advanced cancers. TCRdb's copy holds only in-frame clones and misses some; the assay was immunoSEQ multiplex PCR. The profile shows about 42,000 clones, about 79% of them singletons. The source material was CD4+ or CD8+ T cells sorted from blood, sampled in a trial of the OX40 agonist ivuxolimab. The receptors shown here come from an adult with an advanced solid tumor such as melanoma, head and neck, liver or kidney cancer.

This clone showed up just a few times. The V call is TRBV7-2, the J call TRBJ1-2, with 12 bases aligning to TRBD1. This CDR3 comprises 15 residues. V shed 1 base, J shed 7 bases, and the junction held 4 bases outside the gene matches. Looked up from germline, CDR1 is SGHTA and CDR2 is FQGNSA. The CDR3 is CASSLVGQGATGYTF. DNA for the CDR3: TGTGCCAGCAGCTTAGTGGGACAGGGGGCGACTGGCTACACCTTC. Full variable domain (missing parts from reference TRBV7-2 and TRBJ1-2): GAGVSQSPSNKVTEKGKDVELRCDPISGHTALYWYRQSLGQGLEFLIYFQGNSAPDKSGLPSDRFSAERTGGSVSTLTIQRTQQEDSAVYLCASSLVGQGATGYTFGSGTRLTVV.

The chain joins TRBV27 to TRBJ1-4, with D uncertain. The germline CDR1 and CDR2 sequences are MNHEY and SMNVEV (reference sequence). Trimming removed 5 bases at V and 6 bases at J, with 10 bases between. The CDR3 length is 13 residues. CDR3 in amino acids: CASSTYGYEKLFF. The CDR3 DNA follows: TGTGCCAGCAGTACATACGGTTATGAAAAACTGTTTTTT.

The chain combines TRBV7-6 with TRBJ2-1; 8 nucleotides match TRBD1. The CDR3 sequence is 14 residues long. Trimming removed 1 base from V and 12 bases from J; junction bases left unmatched: 8. Germline CDR1 reads SGHVS; CDR2 reads FNYEAQ. CDR3 DNA sequence: TGTGCCAGCAGCTTAGTAACAGGGGGTACAGGGCAGTTCTTC. Translated, it gives CASSLVTGGTGQFF.

This chain uses TRBV5-1 with TRBJ2-7, with TRBD1 matching 7 bases. Germline lookup yields CDR1 SGHRS and CDR2 YFSETQ. CDR3 length: 13 amino acids. V shed 5 bases and J 3 bases; nucleotides not matched to a gene: 5. This CDR3 is CASSQTGNYEQYF. The CDR3 nucleotides are TGCGCCAGCAGTCAGACAGGGAACTACGAGCAGTACTTC.

CDR3 DNA: TGTGCCAGCAGCTTTGGCAGGGAAACTACAGATACGCAGTATTTT. This encodes CASSFGRETTDTQYF. This sequence joins TRBV7-9 and TRBJ2-3; the D gene is possibly TRBD1 (5 bases). Per the germline V gene, CDR1 is SEHNR and CDR2 is FQNEAQ (reference sequence). The CDR3 sequence is 15 residues long. The germline V and J ends were trimmed by 3 bases and 3 bases, with 13 bases remaining between them. The whole variable domain, filled in from reference TRBV7-9 and TRBJ2-3, reads DTGVSQNPRHKITKRGQNVTFRCDPISEHNRLYWYRQTLGQGPEFLTYFQNEAQLEKSRLLSDRFSAERPKGSFSTLEIQRTEQGDSAMYLCASSFGRETTDTQYFGPGTRLTVL.

J is TRBJ2-7 and V is TRBV6-6, with 12 bases that match TRBD2. This CDR3 spans 15 amino acids. CDR1 is MNHNY, CDR2 SVGAGI, per germline (reference sequence). Trimming took 7 bases from V and 3 from J; bases not matched to a gene: 7. The CDR3 nucleotides are TGTGCCAGCACCCAAGGACTAGCGGGGAGCTACGAGCAGTACTTC. Protein sequence: CASTQGLAGSYEQYF.

This clone was observed a few times. This chain links TRBV27 with TRBJ2-7; a possible D gene is TRBD1 (6 bases). There are 14 residues in the CDR3. V dropped 8 bases and J dropped 4 bases, with 18 bases sitting between them. The V gene's germline CDR1 is MNHEY and CDR2 SMNVEV (reference sequence). The CDR3 sequence: CASGLWGQGYEQYF. CDR3 nucleotide sequence: TGTGCCAGCGGCTTGTGGGGCCAGGGGTACGAGCAGTACTTC.

There are a few counts of this clone. The rearrangement joins TRBV27 to TRBJ2-5; no firm D call. CDR1 and CDR2 from the germline V gene are MNHEY and SMNVEV (reference sequence). With 6 bases removed from V and 10 bases from J, the gap between germline ends came to 9 bases. The CDR3 is 10 residues long. CDR3 sequence (DNA): TGTGCCAGCAGCGTGCTAAACCAGTACTTC. Amino acids: CASSVLNQYF.

The chain links TRBV5-1 to TRBJ2-2; 10 nucleotides match TRBD1. CDR1 and CDR2 from the germline V gene are SGHRS and YFSETQ. The J segment lost 5 bases and the V segment lost 4 bases, leaving 5 bases of the junction unmatched. CDR3 size: 15 residues. The CDR3 DNA reads TGCGCCAGCAGCCGGGACAGGGGTCGGACCGGGGAGCTGTTTTTT. It translates to CASSRDRGRTGELFF.

The chain has TRBV5-6 and TRBJ2-5, with D uncertain. The CDR3 runs 12 residues. The germline V gene encodes CDR1 SGHDT and CDR2 YYEEEE. Trimming left V 3 bases short and J 2 bases short, with 5 bases between. CDR3 sequence: CASSWGQETQYF. In DNA, the CDR3 is TGTGCCAGCAGCTGGGGACAAGAGACCCAGTACTTC.

In its sample, this clone was seen a few times. The chain is built from TRBV30 and TRBJ1-4, with unresolved D. Germline CDR1 is GTSNPN and CDR2 is SVGIG (reference sequence). The length of the CDR3 is 15 residues. The V end was cut by 0 bases, the J end by 5 bases, with 13 bases between. CDR3 sequence: CAWSVYSGKNEKLFF. In DNA form, the CDR3 reads TGTGCCTGGAGTGTATACTCGGGAAAAAATGAAAAACTGTTTTTT.

V gene TRBV9 combines with J gene TRBJ1-1, with TRBD1 matching over 10 bases. This CDR3 is built from 14 residues. Losses at the gene ends were 4 bases for V and 4 bases for J; bases not matched to a gene: 4. Germline CDR1 SGDLS, CDR2 YYNGEE. The CDR3 bases are TGTGCCAGCAGCTCGGGACAGGGGAGCACTGAAGCTTTCTTT. It translates to CASSSGQGSTEAFF. Combining the CDR3 with reference TRBV9 and TRBJ1-1 gives the whole variable domain DSGVTQTPKHLITATGQRVTLRCSPRSGDLSVYWYQQSLDQGLQFLIQYYNGEERAKGNILERFSAQQFPDLHSELNLSSLELGDSALYFCASSSGQGSTEAFFGQGTRLTVV.

The rearrangement joins TRBV19 to TRBJ1-6; TRBD1 matches 7 bases. Germline V CDR1 and CDR2: LNHDA, SQIVND (reference sequence). This CDR3 has 15 residues. The trim removed 5 bases at V and 8 bases at J, leaving 9 bases unmatched. The CDR3 is CASSLRTGAYSPLHF. CDR3 in DNA: TGTGCCAGTAGTCTCCGGACAGGCGCTTATTCACCCCTCCACTTT.

The chain is built from TRBV7-2 and TRBJ1-5; maybe TRBD1 (6 bases). The CDR3 spans 15 residues. Germline-derived CDR1 and CDR2 are SGHTA and FQGNSA. V shed 5 bases and J shed 6 bases, with 17 bases lying between them. The CDR3 sequence: CASSLQGIGSQPQHF. CDR3 bases: TGTGCCAGCAGCCTACAGGGCATTGGTAGTCAGCCCCAGCATTTT.